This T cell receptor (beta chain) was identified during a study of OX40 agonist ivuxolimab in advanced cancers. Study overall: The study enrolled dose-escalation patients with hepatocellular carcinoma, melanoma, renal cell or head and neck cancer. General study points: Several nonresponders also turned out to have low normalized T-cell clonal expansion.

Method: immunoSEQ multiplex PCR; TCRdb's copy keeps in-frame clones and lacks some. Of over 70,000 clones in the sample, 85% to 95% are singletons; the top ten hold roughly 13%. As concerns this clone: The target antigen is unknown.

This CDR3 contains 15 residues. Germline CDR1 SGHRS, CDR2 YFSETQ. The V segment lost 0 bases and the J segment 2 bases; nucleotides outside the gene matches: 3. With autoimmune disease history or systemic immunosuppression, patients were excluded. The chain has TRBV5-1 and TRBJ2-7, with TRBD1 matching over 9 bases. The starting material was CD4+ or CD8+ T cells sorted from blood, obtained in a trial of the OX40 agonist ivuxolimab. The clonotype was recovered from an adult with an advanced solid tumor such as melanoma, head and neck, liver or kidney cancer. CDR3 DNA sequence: TGCGCCAGCAGCTTGGTAGGACAGGGGCCCTACGAGCAGTACTTC. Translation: CASSLVGQGPYEQYF.